Listed below are T cell receptor beta chains from one sample, sequenced in a study of T-cell reconstitution after alpha-beta-depleted transplantation in children. TCRdb reanalysed the PCR reads using MiXCR and keeps one entry per CDR3 protein. The sample includes approximately 350,000 distinct CDR3 sequences, roughly 17% of them seen just once. The input for sequencing was PBMCs, mostly from graft donor cells, taken 360 days after TCRalphabeta/CD19-depleted stem cell transplant. The receptors stem from a male patient aged 2-15 years who had a stem cell transplant for acute lymphoblastic leukemia, so the T cells may come from the graft donor. Both conserved end residues are part of each CDR3. A D gene is named only where the DNA matches it firmly. Size is omitted from some rows. Given values are once, few, many or a class for expanded clones.

J gene: TRBJ2-5; V gene: TRBV4-3; CDR3 length: 13; D gene: NA; clone size: few; CDR3 protein: CASSQGFQETQYF; CDR3 DNA: TGCGCCAGCAGCCAGGGGTTCCAAGAGACCCAGTACTTC
J gene: TRBJ2-7; V gene: TRBV20-1; CDR3 length: 12; D gene: TRBD2; clone size: NA; CDR3 protein: CSARAGGPEQYF; CDR3 DNA: TGCAGTGCTAGAGCGGGAGGGCCCGAGCAGTACTTC
J gene: TRBJ2-7; V gene: TRBV10-3; CDR3 length: 13; D gene: TRBD1; clone size: few; CDR3 protein: CATATGAPYEQYF; CDR3 DNA: TGTGCCACCGCTACAGGGGCCCCCTACGAGCAGTACTTC
J gene: TRBJ2-7; V gene: TRBV5-1; CDR3 length: 13; D gene: NA; clone size: NA; CDR3 protein: CASSHRDTYEQYF; CDR3 DNA: TGCGCCAGCAGTCACAGGGATACCTACGAGCAGTACTTC
J gene: TRBJ2-5; V gene: TRBV4-3; CDR3 length: 13; D gene: NA; clone size: many; CDR3 protein: CASSQGIGETQYF; CDR3 DNA: TGCGCCAGCAGCCAAGGGATAGGGGAGACCCAGTACTTC
J gene: TRBJ2-5; V gene: TRBV4-2; CDR3 length: 15; D gene: TRBD1; clone size: few; CDR3 protein: CASSQDGTVVQTQYF; CDR3 DNA: TGTGCCAGCAGCCAAGACGGGACAGTTGTCCAGACCCAGTACTTC
J gene: TRBJ2-3; V gene: TRBV12-3/TRBV12-4; CDR3 length: 16; D gene: TRBD2; clone size: few; CDR3 protein: CASSLTSGRFSDTQYF; CDR3 DNA: TGTGCCAGCAGTTTAACTAGCGGGAGGTTCTCAGATACGCAGTATTTT
J gene: TRBJ1-5; V gene: TRBV7-9; CDR3 length: 16; D gene: NA; clone size: NA; CDR3 protein: CASSPGGGVSNQPQHF; CDR3 DNA: TGTGCCAGCAGCCCCGGAGGAGGAGTGAGCAATCAGCCCCAGCATTTT
J gene: TRBJ2-1; V gene: TRBV6-1; CDR3 length: 13; D gene: NA; clone size: NA; CDR3 protein: CASSRSRDGEQFF; CDR3 DNA: TGTGCCAGCAGCCGGTCCAGGGACGGTGAGCAGTTCTTC
J gene: TRBJ1-1; V gene: TRBV12-3/TRBV12-4; CDR3 length: 14; D gene: TRBD1; clone size: once; CDR3 protein: CASSHLTGLGEAFF; CDR3 DNA: TGTGCCAGCAGTCACCTGACAGGGCTGGGTGAAGCTTTCTTT
J gene: TRBJ2-1; V gene: TRBV4-3; CDR3 length: 14; D gene: NA; clone size: NA; CDR3 protein: CASSRASAYNEQFF; CDR3 DNA: TGCGCCAGCAGCCGGGCTAGCGCGTACAATGAGCAGTTCTTC
J gene: TRBJ2-7; V gene: TRBV7-9; CDR3 length: 15; D gene: TRBD2; clone size: many; CDR3 protein: CASSLWEGSSYEQYF; CDR3 DNA: TGTGCCAGCAGCTTATGGGAGGGAAGCTCCTACGAGCAGTACTTC
J gene: TRBJ2-7; V gene: TRBV7-9; CDR3 length: 13; D gene: NA; clone size: few; CDR3 protein: CASSPDASYEQYF; CDR3 DNA: TGTGCCAGCAGCCCAGACGCAAGCTACGAGCAGTACTTC
J gene: TRBJ2-7; V gene: TRBV27; CDR3 length: 15; D gene: TRBD2; clone size: few; CDR3 protein: CASSLFGRSSYEQYF; CDR3 DNA: TGTGCCAGCAGTTTATTCGGGAGGAGCTCCTACGAGCAGTACTTC
J gene: TRBJ1-1; V gene: TRBV7-9; CDR3 length: 14; D gene: NA; clone size: few; CDR3 protein: CASSLGEHISEAFF; CDR3 DNA: TGTGCCAGCAGCTTAGGCGAACATATTTCTGAAGCTTTCTTT
J gene: TRBJ2-2; V gene: TRBV7-2; CDR3 length: 14; D gene: NA; clone size: few; CDR3 protein: CASSSPWTAGELFF; CDR3 DNA: TGTGCCAGCAGCTCTCCCTGGACCGCCGGGGAGCTGTTTTTT
J gene: TRBJ2-1; V gene: TRBV15; CDR3 length: 15; D gene: NA; clone size: few; CDR3 protein: CATSRDLKTYNEQFF; CDR3 DNA: TGTGCCACCAGCAGAGATCTCAAGACCTACAATGAGCAGTTCTTC
J gene: TRBJ2-1; V gene: TRBV10-2; CDR3 length: 16; D gene: TRBD2; clone size: few; CDR3 protein: CASTPGLAGGVNEQFF; CDR3 DNA: TGCGCCAGCACCCCGGGACTAGCGGGAGGAGTCAATGAGCAGTTCTTC
J gene: TRBJ2-7; V gene: TRBV9; CDR3 length: 15; D gene: NA; clone size: NA; CDR3 protein: CASSVVAGGGYEQYF; CDR3 DNA: TGTGCCAGCAGCGTAGTAGCAGGGGGAGGCTACGAGCAGTACTTC
J gene: TRBJ2-7; V gene: TRBV5-1; CDR3 length: 13; D gene: NA; clone size: NA; CDR3 protein: CASSLASSYEQHF; CDR3 DNA: TGCGCCAGCAGCTTGGCCAGCAGCTACGAGCAGCACTTC
J gene: TRBJ2-3; V gene: TRBV7-2; CDR3 length: 17; D gene: NA; clone size: NA; CDR3 protein: CASNKRTGGGNPDTQYF; CDR3 DNA: TGTGCCAGCAACAAAAGAACCGGAGGGGGGAATCCCGATACGCAGTATTTT
J gene: TRBJ2-2; V gene: TRBV5-8; CDR3 length: 11; D gene: NA; clone size: few; CDR3 protein: CASSYVGELFF; CDR3 DNA: TGTGCCAGCAGCTATGTCGGGGAGCTGTTTTTT
J gene: TRBJ2-4; V gene: TRBV12-3/TRBV12-4; CDR3 length: 12; D gene: NA; clone size: NA; CDR3 protein: CASRGAKNIQYF; CDR3 DNA: TGTGCCAGCAGGGGAGCCAAAAACATTCAGTACTTC
J gene: TRBJ2-5; V gene: TRBV11-2; CDR3 length: 16; D gene: TRBD2; clone size: NA; CDR3 protein: CASSLGVGGGWETQYF; CDR3 DNA: TGTGCCAGCAGCTTAGGAGTCGGCGGGGGGTGGGAGACCCAGTACTTC
J gene: TRBJ1-2; V gene: TRBV4-2; CDR3 length: 12; D gene: NA; clone size: NA; CDR3 protein: CASSQEPGHYTF; CDR3 DNA: TGTGCCAGCAGCCAAGAACCAGGGCACTACACCTTC
J gene: TRBJ2-7; V gene: TRBV12-3/TRBV12-4; CDR3 length: 17; D gene: NA; clone size: few; CDR3 protein: CASSFGNAPRQPYEQYF; CDR3 DNA: TGTGCCAGCAGTTTTGGGAATGCGCCAAGACAGCCCTACGAGCAGTACTTC
J gene: TRBJ2-1; V gene: TRBV19; CDR3 length: 11; D gene: NA; clone size: NA; CDR3 protein: CASSVYQEQFF; CDR3 DNA: TGTGCCAGTAGTGTGTACCAAGAGCAGTTCTTC
J gene: TRBJ2-5; V gene: TRBV27; CDR3 length: 15; D gene: NA; clone size: NA; CDR3 protein: CASSLSATQQETQYF; CDR3 DNA: TGTGCCAGCAGTTTATCCGCGACACAGCAAGAGACCCAGTACTTC
J gene: TRBJ1-4; V gene: TRBV27; CDR3 length: 15; D gene: NA; clone size: many; CDR3 protein: CASSALWPTNEKLFF; CDR3 DNA: TGTGCCAGCAGTGCCCTATGGCCAACTAATGAAAAACTGTTTTTT
J gene: TRBJ2-5; V gene: TRBV9; CDR3 length: 16; D gene: TRBD2; clone size: few; CDR3 protein: CASSVSASGRAETQYF; CDR3 DNA: TGTGCCAGCAGCGTATCGGCTAGCGGGAGGGCGGAGACCCAGTACTTC
J gene: TRBJ2-7; V gene: TRBV5-4; CDR3 length: 12; D gene: NA; clone size: many; CDR3 protein: CASSSVGDEQYF; CDR3 DNA: TGTGCCAGCAGCTCCGTCGGGGACGAGCAGTACTTC
J gene: TRBJ2-7; V gene: TRBV7-8; CDR3 length: 13; D gene: NA; clone size: few; CDR3 protein: CATRQGLLYEQYF; CDR3 DNA: TGTGCCACCCGACAGGGACTACTATACGAGCAGTACTTC
J gene: TRBJ1-2; V gene: TRBV3-1; CDR3 length: 15; D gene: NA; clone size: few; CDR3 protein: CASSHPRGNHYGYTF; CDR3 DNA: TGTGCCAGCAGCCATCCCCGGGGGAACCACTATGGCTACACCTTC
J gene: TRBJ2-5; V gene: TRBV3-1; CDR3 length: 20; D gene: TRBD2; clone size: NA; CDR3 protein: CASSQDGGLAGPLNQETQYF; CDR3 DNA: TGTGCCAGCAGCCAAGATGGGGGGCTAGCGGGACCGTTAAACCAAGAGACCCAGTACTTC
J gene: TRBJ2-7; V gene: TRBV4-1; CDR3 length: 13; D gene: NA; clone size: NA; CDR3 protein: CASSPLREPEQYF; CDR3 DNA: TGCGCCAGCAGCCCTTTACGGGAACCCGAGCAGTACTTC
J gene: TRBJ2-7; V gene: TRBV28; CDR3 length: 12; D gene: NA; clone size: many; CDR3 protein: CASSLYAYEQYF; CDR3 DNA: TGTGCCAGCAGTCTCTACGCCTACGAGCAGTACTTC
J gene: TRBJ2-5; V gene: TRBV7-9; CDR3 length: 17; D gene: TRBD2; clone size: few; CDR3 protein: CASSPPFGRALHETQYF; CDR3 DNA: TGTGCCAGCAGCCCACCTTTCGGGAGGGCCCTCCACGAGACCCAGTACTTC
J gene: TRBJ2-7; V gene: TRBV5-1; CDR3 length: 13; D gene: NA; clone size: many; CDR3 protein: CASSLDGTYEQYF; CDR3 DNA: TGCGCCAGCAGCTTGGACGGAACCTACGAGCAGTACTTC
J gene: TRBJ2-1; V gene: TRBV7-9; CDR3 length: 13; D gene: NA; clone size: few; CDR3 protein: CASSYLGKGEQFF; CDR3 DNA: TGTGCCAGCAGCTACCTTGGTAAGGGTGAGCAGTTCTTC
J gene: TRBJ2-7; V gene: TRBV7-9; CDR3 length: 11; D gene: NA; clone size: NA; CDR3 protein: CASSSGGEQYF; CDR3 DNA: TGTGCCAGCAGCTCGGGTGGGGAGCAGTACTTC
J gene: TRBJ2-6; V gene: TRBV10-3; CDR3 length: 17; D gene: NA; clone size: many; CDR3 protein: CAIHRDRASGGANVLTF; CDR3 DNA: TGTGCCATACACCGGGACCGGGCTTCTGGTGGGGCCAACGTCCTGACTTTC
J gene: TRBJ2-1; V gene: TRBV27; CDR3 length: 24; D gene: NA; clone size: NA; CDR3 protein: CASSLYLEGGIFGGATSSYNEQFF; CDR3 DNA: TGTGCCAGCAGTTTATATCTAGAGGGGGGGATATTCGGGGGAGCTACAAGCTCCTACAATGAGCAGTTCTTC
J gene: TRBJ2-1; V gene: TRBV4-3; CDR3 length: 14; D gene: NA; clone size: few; CDR3 protein: CASSQDWSSDEQFF; CDR3 DNA: TGCGCCAGCAGCCAAGATTGGAGTTCTGATGAGCAGTTCTTC
J gene: TRBJ2-3; V gene: TRBV5-1; CDR3 length: 15; D gene: TRBD2; clone size: many; CDR3 protein: CASNQLAGGPDTQYF; CDR3 DNA: TGCGCCAGCAACCAACTAGCGGGAGGGCCCGATACGCAGTATTTT
J gene: TRBJ1-6; V gene: TRBV7-2; CDR3 length: 15; D gene: NA; clone size: NA; CDR3 protein: CASSPGQGYNSPLHF; CDR3 DNA: TGTGCCAGCAGCCCCGGCCAGGGGTATAATTCACCCCTCCACTTT
J gene: TRBJ2-7; V gene: TRBV7-2; CDR3 length: 15; D gene: TRBD1; clone size: NA; CDR3 protein: CASSLVGRQGWEQYF; CDR3 DNA: TGTGCCAGCAGCTTAGTAGGGAGACAGGGTTGGGAGCAGTACTTC
J gene: TRBJ2-1; V gene: TRBV2; CDR3 length: 19; D gene: TRBD2; clone size: NA; CDR3 protein: CASSLTGLAGGIWCNEQFF; CDR3 DNA: TGTGCCAGCAGTCTAACGGGACTAGCGGGAGGCATTTGGTGCAATGAGCAGTTCTTC
J gene: TRBJ2-7; V gene: TRBV28; CDR3 length: 16; D gene: TRBD1; clone size: few; CDR3 protein: CASSLGDRGATYEQYF; CDR3 DNA: TGTGCCAGCAGTCTGGGGGACAGGGGGGCCACCTACGAGCAGTACTTC
J gene: TRBJ2-7; V gene: TRBV4-3; CDR3 length: 14; D gene: NA; clone size: many; CDR3 protein: CASSQVSQGGEQYF; CDR3 DNA: TGCGCCAGCAGCCAAGTTAGCCAAGGGGGCGAGCAGTACTTC
J gene: TRBJ2-3; V gene: TRBV29-1; CDR3 length: 20; D gene: NA; clone size: few; CDR3 protein: CSARGHRGGPGGRTTDTQYF; CDR3 DNA: TGCAGCGCCAGAGGTCACAGGGGTGGACCTGGCGGGAGGACAACAGATACGCAGTATTTT
J gene: TRBJ2-3; V gene: TRBV28; CDR3 length: 15; D gene: TRBD2; clone size: few; CDR3 protein: CASSWMRAGVHTQYF; CDR3 DNA: TGTGCCAGCAGCTGGATGAGAGCGGGAGTACATACGCAGTATTTT
J gene: TRBJ2-6; V gene: TRBV2; CDR3 length: 15; D gene: NA; clone size: NA; CDR3 protein: CASSPSSSGANVLTF; CDR3 DNA: TGTGCCAGCAGTCCGTCTTCCTCTGGGGCCAACGTCCTGACTTTC
J gene: TRBJ1-6; V gene: TRBV20-1; CDR3 length: 12; D gene: NA; clone size: few; CDR3 protein: CSASGEGSPLHF; CDR3 DNA: TGCAGTGCTTCGGGGGAGGGTTCACCCCTCCACTTT